This TCR beta chain was sequenced in a study of identical twins. The CDR3 runs 15 residues. V lost 0 bases and J lost 2, with 11 bases in between. Germline CDR1 and CDR2: LGHDT and YNNKEL (reference sequence). Through template switching, a universal primer site was introduced, and the cDNA contained unique molecular identifiers. One entry per CDR3 protein, called by TCRdb with MiXCR from the 5' RACE reads. This repertoire shows 700,000 or so distinct CDR3 sequences, 8.5% to 9.5% found once; its top ten account for about 0.98%. The same sample was also used in a study of yellow fever vaccine responses in identical twins. That publication notes: Twins reportedly had a vaccine T cell response that seemed partly convergent, partly personalized.

This sequence originates from a woman between 18 and 29 years old in good health. The V and J genes are TRBV3-1 and TRBJ2-7, with D hard to call. The sample consisted of PBMCs. CDR3 residues: CASSQENGPTYEQYF. The CDR3 DNA is TGTGCCAGCAGCCAAGAGAACGGACCGACCTACGAGCAGTACTTC.